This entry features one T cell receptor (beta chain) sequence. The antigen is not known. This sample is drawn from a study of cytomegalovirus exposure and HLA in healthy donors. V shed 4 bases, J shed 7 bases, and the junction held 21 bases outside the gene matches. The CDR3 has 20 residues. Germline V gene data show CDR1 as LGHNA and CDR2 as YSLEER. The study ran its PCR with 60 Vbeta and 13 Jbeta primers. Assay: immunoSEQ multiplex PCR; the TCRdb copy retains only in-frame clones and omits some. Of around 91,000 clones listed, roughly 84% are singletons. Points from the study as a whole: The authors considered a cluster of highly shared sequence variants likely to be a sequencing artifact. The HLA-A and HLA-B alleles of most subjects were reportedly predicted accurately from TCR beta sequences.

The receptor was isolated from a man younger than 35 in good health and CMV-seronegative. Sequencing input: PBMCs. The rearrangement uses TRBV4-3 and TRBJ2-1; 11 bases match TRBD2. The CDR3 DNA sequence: TGCGCCAGCAGCCCCCGGCGCCCCGGGACTAGCGGAGCCGTTGGGAATGAGCAGTTCTTC. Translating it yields CASSPRRPGTSGAVGNEQFF.